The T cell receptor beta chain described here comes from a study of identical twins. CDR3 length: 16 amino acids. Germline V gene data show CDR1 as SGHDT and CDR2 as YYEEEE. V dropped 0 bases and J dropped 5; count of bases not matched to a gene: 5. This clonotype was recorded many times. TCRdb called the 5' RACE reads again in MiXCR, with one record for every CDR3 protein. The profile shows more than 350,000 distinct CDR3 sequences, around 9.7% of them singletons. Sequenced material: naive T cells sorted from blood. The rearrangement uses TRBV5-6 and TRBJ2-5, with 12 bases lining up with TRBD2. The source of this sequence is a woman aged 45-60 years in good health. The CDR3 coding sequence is TGTGCCAGCAGCTTGGTCGCTAGCGGGAGGGGTGAGACCCAGTACTTC. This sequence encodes CASSLVASGRGETQYF. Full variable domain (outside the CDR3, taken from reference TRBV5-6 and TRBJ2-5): DAGVTQSPTHLIKTRGQQVTLRCSPKSGHDTVSWYQQALGQGPQFIFQYYEEEERQRGNFPDRFSGHQFPNYSSELNVNALLLGDSALYLCASSLVASGRGETQYFGPGTRLLVL.